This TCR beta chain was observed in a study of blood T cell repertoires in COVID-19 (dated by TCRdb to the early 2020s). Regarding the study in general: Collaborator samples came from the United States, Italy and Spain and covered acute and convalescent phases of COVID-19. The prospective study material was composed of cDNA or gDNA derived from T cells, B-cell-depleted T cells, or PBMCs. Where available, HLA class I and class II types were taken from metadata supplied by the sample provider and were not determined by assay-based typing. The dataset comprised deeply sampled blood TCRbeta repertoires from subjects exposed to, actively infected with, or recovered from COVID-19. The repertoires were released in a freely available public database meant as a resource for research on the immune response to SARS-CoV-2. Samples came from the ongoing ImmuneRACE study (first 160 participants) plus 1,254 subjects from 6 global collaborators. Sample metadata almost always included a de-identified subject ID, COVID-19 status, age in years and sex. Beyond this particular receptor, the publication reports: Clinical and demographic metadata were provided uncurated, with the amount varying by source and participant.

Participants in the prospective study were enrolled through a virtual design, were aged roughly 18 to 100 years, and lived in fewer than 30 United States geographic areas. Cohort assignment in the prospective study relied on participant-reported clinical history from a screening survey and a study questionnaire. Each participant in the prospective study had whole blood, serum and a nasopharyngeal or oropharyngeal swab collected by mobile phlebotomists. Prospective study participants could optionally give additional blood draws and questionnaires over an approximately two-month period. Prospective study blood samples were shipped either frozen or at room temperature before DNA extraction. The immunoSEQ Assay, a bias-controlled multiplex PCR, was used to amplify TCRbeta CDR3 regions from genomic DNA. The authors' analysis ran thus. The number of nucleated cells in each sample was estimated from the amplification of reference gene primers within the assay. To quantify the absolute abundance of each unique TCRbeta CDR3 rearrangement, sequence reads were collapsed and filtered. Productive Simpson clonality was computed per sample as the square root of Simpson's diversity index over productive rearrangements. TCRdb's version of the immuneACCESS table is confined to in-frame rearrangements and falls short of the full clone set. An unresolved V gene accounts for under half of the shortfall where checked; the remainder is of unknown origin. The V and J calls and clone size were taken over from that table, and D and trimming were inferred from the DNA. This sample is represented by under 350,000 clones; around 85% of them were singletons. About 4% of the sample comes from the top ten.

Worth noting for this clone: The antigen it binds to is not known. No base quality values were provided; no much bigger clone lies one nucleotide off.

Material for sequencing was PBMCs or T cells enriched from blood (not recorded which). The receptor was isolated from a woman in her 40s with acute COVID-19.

The CDR3 is CASSYGGSAVNEQYF. The DNA sequence follows: TGTGCCAGCAGTTACGGGGGGTCTGCGGTGAATGAGCAGTACTTC. The chain was built from TRBV6-5 and TRBJ2-7, with TRBD2 tentatively as D gene (6 bases match). Looking up the germline V gene yields CDR1 MNHEY and CDR2 SVGAGI. The germline ends are 18 bases apart after V is trimmed by 2 bases and J by 7 bases. Including cysteine and phenylalanine, the CDR3 has 15 amino acids. The only DNA kept is the CDR3, 45 bases in frame from the first base.